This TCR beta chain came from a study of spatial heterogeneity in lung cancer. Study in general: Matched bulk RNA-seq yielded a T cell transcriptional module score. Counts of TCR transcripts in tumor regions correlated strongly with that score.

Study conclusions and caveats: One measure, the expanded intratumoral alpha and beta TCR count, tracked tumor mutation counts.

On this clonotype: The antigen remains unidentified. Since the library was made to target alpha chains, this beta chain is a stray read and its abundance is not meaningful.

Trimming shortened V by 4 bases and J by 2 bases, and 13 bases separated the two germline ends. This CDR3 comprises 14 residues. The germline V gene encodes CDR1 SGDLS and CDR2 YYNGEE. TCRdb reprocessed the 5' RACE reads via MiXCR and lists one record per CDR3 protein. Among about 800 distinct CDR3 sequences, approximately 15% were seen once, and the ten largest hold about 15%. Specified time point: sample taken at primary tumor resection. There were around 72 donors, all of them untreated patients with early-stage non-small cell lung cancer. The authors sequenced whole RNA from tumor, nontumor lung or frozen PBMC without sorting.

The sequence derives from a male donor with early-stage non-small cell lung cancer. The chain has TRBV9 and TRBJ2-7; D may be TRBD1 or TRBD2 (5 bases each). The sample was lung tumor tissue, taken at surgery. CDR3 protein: CASSPGTSPYEQYF. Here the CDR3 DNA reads TGTGCCAGCAGCCCCGGGACGTCGCCCTACGAGCAGTACTTC.